This T cell receptor beta chain was recorded in a study of shared clonotypes between healthy human individuals. Using immunoSEQ multiplex PCR, the repertoire was profiled, and TCRdb retains in-frame clones only, with some absent. The sample holds some 1,100,000 clones, approximately 80% seen once. The CDR3 extends over 14 amino acids. Trimming stripped 6 bases from V and 2 bases from J, with 13 bases between. The germline gives CDR1 KGHSH, CDR2 LQKENI. The sequenced sample was memory CD4+ T cells from PBMCs. Stated subset: CD45RA-negative fraction. The chain is built from TRBV18 and TRBJ1-1; no clear D. The TCR comes from a young man in good health. Some clones in this sample may be carry-over from other donors' samples. CDR3 region: CASSPEHINTEAFF. CDR3 nucleotides: TGTGCCAGCTCCCCCGAGCATATCAACACTGAAGCTTTCTTT. Full variable domain (outside the CDR3, taken from reference TRBV18 and TRBJ1-1): NAGVMQNPRHLVRRRGQEARLRCSPMKGHSHVYWYRQLPEEGLKFMVYLQKENIIDESGMPKERFSAEFPKEGPSILRIQQVVRGDSAAYFCASSPEHINTEAFFGQGTRLTVV.